The 28 T cell receptor beta chains listed next were all sequenced from one sample in a study of CD8 T cells in Susac syndrome. Roughly 0.45 to 1 ug RNA was reverse transcribed with random hexamers. TCRdb analysed the immunoSEQ multiplex PCR reads with MiXCR anew, one entry per CDR3 protein. The sample consists of 130,000 to 150,000 distinct CDR3 sequences, around 94% of them appearing once. Sequencing used CD8+ T cells from PBMCs. These TCRs come from a human donor in good health.

V gene TRBV9 combines with J gene TRBJ2-7; 11 nucleotides align to TRBD2. The CDR3 has 15 residues. The germline gives CDR1 SGDLS, CDR2 YYNGEE. V shed 0 bases, J shed 7 bases, and the junction held 6 bases outside the gene matches. Here the CDR3 reads CASSVGGTSGGEQYF. As DNA, the CDR3 is TGTGCCAGCAGCGTAGGCGGGACTAGCGGAGGTGAGCAGTACTTC. The variable domain in full, completed from reference TRBV9 and TRBJ2-7, reads DSGVTQTPKHLITATGQRVTLRCSPRSGDLSVYWYQQSLDQGLQFLIQYYNGEERAKGNILERFSAQQFPDLHSELNLSSLELGDSALYFCASSVGGTSGGEQYFGPGTRLTVT.

The DNA of the CDR3 is TGCAGCGTTCTAGGACAGGGGGCTACCCCCTATGAAGCTTTCTTT. Its translation: CSVLGQGATPYEAFF. The chain couples TRBV29-1 to TRBJ1-1, with 11 bases fitting TRBD1. CDR1 SQVTM and CDR2 ANQGSEA come from the germline V gene. This CDR3 is built from 15 residues. Trimming removed 5 bases from V and 7 bases from J; junction bases left unmatched: 12.

The rearrangement uses TRBV5-4 and TRBJ2-3; no reliable D call. The CDR3 has 13 amino acids. CDR1 SGHNT and CDR2 YYREEE come from the germline V gene (reference sequence). V was clipped by 0 bases and J by 2 bases, with 4 bases between them. DNA for the CDR3: TGTGCCAGCAGCTTGGACAACACAGATACGCAGTATTTT. Its translation: CASSLDNTDTQYF.

The CDR3 region is CASSLTRNHNEQFF. As DNA, the CDR3 is TGTGCCAGCAGCCTCACTAGGAACCACAATGAGCAGTTCTTC. The rearrangement joins TRBV7-3 to TRBJ2-1; D may be TRBD2 (5 bases). Trimming left V 5 bases short and J 5 bases short, with 13 bases between. Germline CDR1 reads SGHTA; CDR2 reads FQGTGA. There are 14 residues in the CDR3.

This clonotype was observed a single time. The genes are TRBV27 and TRBJ2-3; D call uncertain. This CDR3 comprises 14 residues. The V gene lost 5 bases and the J gene lost 2 bases, with 11 bases spanning the gap. Germline CDR1 is MNHEY and CDR2 is SMNVEV (reference sequence). The CDR3 nucleotides are TGTGCCAGCAGTATTCACCGGTCCACAGATACGCAGTATTTT. Translating gives CASSIHRSTDTQYF.

The chain carries TRBV9 and TRBJ1-2; 7 bases are a match to TRBD1. The J segment lost 8 bases and the V segment lost 4 bases, leaving 8 bases of the junction unmatched. Germline assignment: CDR1 SGDLS and CDR2 YYNGEE. This CDR3 has 13 amino acids. As DNA, the CDR3 is TGTGCCAGCAGCCCGAGGACAGGCGGAGGCTACACCTTC. Encoded protein: CASSPRTGGGYTF.

The chain joins TRBV6-6 to TRBJ2-7; 7 bases are a match to TRBD2. J lost 2 bases, V lost 6 bases, and 13 bases had no gene match. Looked up from germline, CDR1 is MNHNY and CDR2 is SVGAGI (reference sequence). This CDR3 has 16 residues. The CDR3 is CASSPGWGRDAYEQYF. CDR3 DNA sequence: TGTGCCAGCAGCCCTGGTTGGGGGAGGGATGCCTACGAGCAGTACTTC.

This clonotype was observed once. The chain recombines TRBV20-1 with TRBJ1-2, with 9 nucleotides matching TRBD1. Germline loops: CDR1 DFQATT, CDR2 SNEGSKA (reference sequence). The CDR3 is made up of 12 amino acids. Unmatched junction bases numbered 10, after V lost 7 bases and J lost 10 bases. The CDR3 spells CSVPGQGLPYTF. CDR3 DNA: TGCAGTGTTCCGGGACAGGGTTTGCCCTACACCTTC.

CDR3 in amino acids: CASSQDLLAGVESGEQYF. CDR3 nucleotide sequence: TGCGCCAGCAGCCAAGATTTGCTAGCGGGAGTAGAATCGGGCGAGCAGTACTTC. The V gene is TRBV4-1, the J gene TRBJ2-7; 10 bases map to TRBD2. With 0 bases clipped from V and 6 bases from J, the junction kept 14 bases outside the gene matches. CDR1 and CDR2 from the germline V gene are MGHRA and YSYEKL. The CDR3 runs to 18 residues.

The chain is built from TRBV25-1 and TRBJ2-5; D ambiguous. V gave up 3 bases and J gave up 10 bases, with 12 bases separating them. This CDR3 has 12 residues. Germline loops: CDR1 MGHDK, CDR2 SYGVNS. DNA of the CDR3: TGTGCCAGCAGTGAGTGGGGAAGTAACCAGTACTTC. This sequence encodes CASSEWGSNQYF.

The chain joins TRBV20-1 to TRBJ2-7; D ambiguous. The CDR3 length is 11 residues. CDR1 is DFQATT and CDR2 is SNEGSKA in the germline V gene (reference sequence). V shed 4 bases and J shed 4 bases, with 8 bases lying between them. Here the CDR3 reads CSAKESYEQYF. The CDR3 region has the DNA TGCAGTGCTAAAGAAAGTTACGAGCAGTACTTC.

J is TRBJ2-5 and V is TRBV4-2, with D maybe TRBD2 (6 bases). The CDR3 sequence is 16 residues long. The V end lost 3 bases, the J end lost 4 bases, and 18 bases lay between the germline ends. From germline, CDR1 is LGHNA and CDR2 YNFKEQ. For the CDR3, the DNA is TGTGCCAGCAGCCAGCCGGGACTCGAAATTTTAGAGACCCAGTACTTC. Translation gives CASSQPGLEILETQYF.

This rearrangement joins TRBV27 to TRBJ2-5; 12 nucleotides align to TRBD2. V lost 3 bases to trimming and J lost 5 bases; unmatched junction nucleotides: 1. Germline V CDR1 and CDR2: MNHEY, SMNVEV (reference sequence). This CDR3 contains 14 residues. CDR3 bases: TGTGCCAGCAGTTTGACTAGCGGGAGTGAGACCCAGTACTTC. It translates to CASSLTSGSETQYF.

The J gene is TRBJ2-7, the V gene TRBV27; 7 nucleotides match TRBD2. The CDR3 consists of 14 residues. Germline V CDR1 and CDR2: MNHEY, SMNVEV (reference sequence). Trimming took 3 bases from V and 3 from J; bases not matched to a gene: 5. The CDR3 region is CASSFAGEGYEQYF. CDR3 in DNA: TGTGCCAGCAGTTTTGCGGGGGAGGGCTACGAGCAGTACTTC.

V is TRBV29-1 and J is TRBJ2-1, with D perhaps matching TRBD1 (5 bases). Germline loops: CDR1 SQVTM, CDR2 ANQGSEA. The V end was cut by 6 bases, the J end by 3 bases, with 21 bases between. The CDR3 consists of 16 residues. The CDR3 DNA reads as TGCAGCGTCGGTGGGGCAGGACGGCGGTTCTACAATGAGCAGTTCTTC. Amino acids: CSVGGAGRRFYNEQFF.

The chain combines TRBV27 with TRBJ2-1; D ambiguous. CDR3 length: 11 residues. Trimming pared 2 bases from V and 8 bases from J, leaving 4 bases between. CDR1 MNHEY and CDR2 SMNVEV come from the germline V gene (reference sequence). This CDR3 is CASSLGYEQFF. CDR3 DNA: TGTGCCAGCAGTTTAGGCTATGAGCAGTTCTTC.

The rearrangement links TRBV25-1 to TRBJ2-5; D is undetermined. This CDR3 contains 12 residues. The V gene's germline CDR1 is MGHDK and CDR2 SYGVNS. The V and J ends lost 5 bases and 1 base respectively, with 5 bases between them. CDR3 loop: CASSHGQETQYF. Written as DNA, the CDR3 is TGTGCCAGCAGTCACGGCCAAGAGACCCAGTACTTC.

V usage is TRBV27 and J usage is TRBJ2-5; D is possibly TRBD2 (6 bases). CDR1 and CDR2 (germline): MNHEY, SMNVEV (reference sequence). Trimming left V 5 bases short and J 5 bases short, with 15 bases between. This CDR3 is 14 amino acids long. This CDR3 is CASSTRRRGETQYF. As DNA, the CDR3 is TGTGCCAGCAGTACCAGGCGTCGGGGGGAGACCCAGTACTTC.

The rearrangement joins TRBV20-1 to TRBJ2-7, with a tentative D call TRBD2 (6 bases). In germline, CDR1 is DFQATT, CDR2 SNEGSKA (reference sequence). V was clipped by 6 bases and J by 6 bases, with 21 bases between them. The CDR3 runs 14 residues. The CDR3 region is CSAGEAYGNLEQYF. CDR3 DNA: TGCAGTGCGGGGGAGGCTTACGGGAATCTCGAGCAGTACTTC.

The chain links TRBV27 to TRBJ2-7; 9 positions agree with TRBD1. CDR3 length: 15 amino acids. CDR1 is MNHEY, CDR2 SMNVEV, per germline (reference sequence). J gave up 4 bases and V 0 bases, and 4 bases lay outside the gene matches. In nucleotides, the CDR3 is TGTGCCAGCAGTTTATCGGGGGACAGGGCTTACGAGCAGTACTTC. It is translated as CASSLSGDRAYEQYF.

The chain has TRBV5-6 and TRBJ2-3, with 7 bases matching TRBD1. The CDR3 covers 12 residues. The junction had 3 bases not matched to a gene; V was cut back by 0 bases and J by 11 bases. Germline V gene lookup returns CDR1 SGHDT and CDR2 YYEEEE. CDR3 in DNA: TGTGCCAGCAGCTTGGGGGACAGTCGGCAGTATTTT. It specifies CASSLGDSRQYF.

The rearrangement uses TRBV6-2 or TRBV6-3 and TRBJ2-1, with no clear D. The CDR3 contains 12 residues. The ends were cut back, 7 bases at V and 2 bases at J, with 6 bases in the middle. Germline V gives CDR1 MNHEY, CDR2 SVGEGT. The CDR3 nucleotides read TGTGCCAGCAAAGGTCCCTACAATGAGCAGTTCTTC. Encoded protein: CASKGPYNEQFF.

This rearrangement joins TRBV20-1 to TRBJ2-1; TRBD2 matches 14 bases. After removal of 6 bases from V and 8 bases from J, the junction contained 6 bases not matched to a gene. Germline-derived CDR1 and CDR2 are DFQATT and SNEGSKA (reference sequence). CDR3 size: 14 residues. The CDR3 DNA sequence: TGCAGTGCCCCGACTAGCGGGAGGGCTGATGAGCAGTTCTTC. Translation: CSAPTSGRADEQFF.

The V gene is TRBV15, the J gene TRBJ2-5; D ambiguous. The V gene lost 3 bases and the J gene lost 9 bases, with 14 bases spanning the gap. Germline CDR1 LNHNV, CDR2 YYDKDF (reference sequence). The CDR3 covers 13 residues. As DNA, the CDR3 is TGTGCCACCAGCAGTGTTCCCCCTGTCGCCCAGTACTTC. As protein: CATSSVPPVAQYF.

V usage is TRBV6-2 or TRBV6-3 and J usage is TRBJ2-1; 8 bases match TRBD2. CDR1 is MNHEY, CDR2 SVGEGT, per germline. With V trimmed by 2 bases and J by 7 bases, 4 bases remained unmatched. The CDR3 has 14 amino acids. CDR3 protein: CASSYVSGTNEQFF. In nucleotides, the CDR3 is TGTGCCAGCAGTTACGTTAGCGGGACAAATGAGCAGTTCTTC.

This clonotype was found once. The rearrangement uses TRBV5-1 and TRBJ2-1; TRBD1 is a possible D gene (5 bases). Germline V gene lookup returns CDR1 SGHRS and CDR2 YFSETQ. V shed 3 bases and J shed 7 bases, with 14 bases lying between them. The CDR3 contains 14 residues. The CDR3 DNA follows: TGCGCCAGCAGCTACCAGGGTGTTTATAATGAGCAGTTCTTC. It specifies CASSYQGVYNEQFF.

The chain links TRBV29-1 to TRBJ2-7, with 7 bases identical to TRBD2. V lost 5 bases and J lost 12; bases outside the gene matches: 10. This CDR3 is built from 11 residues. Germline CDR1 SQVTM, CDR2 ANQGSEA. CDR3 nucleotides: TGCAGCGTTTCCCGGGAGGATGGGCGGTACTTC. Protein: CSVSREDGRYF.

V is TRBV5-6 and J is TRBJ2-1; D not certain. This CDR3 region has 14 residues. Trimming removed 3 bases at V and 7 bases at J, with 14 bases between. Per the germline V gene, CDR1 is SGHDT and CDR2 is YYEEEE. The CDR3 region is CASSWLGLDNEQFF. CDR3 DNA: TGTGCCAGCAGCTGGCTCGGGCTAGATAATGAGCAGTTCTTC.